This entry lists 16 T cell receptor beta chains sequenced from one sample in a study of cytomegalovirus exposure and HLA in healthy donors. The PCR made use of 60 Vbeta and 13 Jbeta primers. Clones were read by immunoSEQ multiplex PCR, and TCRdb kept only the in-frame ones, dropping some. The table has around 150,000 clones, around four fifths seen once. Sequencing was performed on PBMCs. Receptor source: a girl under 10 years old in good health and CMV-seropositive.

The chain is built from TRBV5-1 and TRBJ2-2, with 13 bases aligning to TRBD2. The CDR3 has 16 residues. CDR1 and CDR2 (germline): SGHRS, YFSETQ. Trimming took 2 bases from V and 7 from J; bases not matched to a gene: 5. DNA of the CDR3: TGCGCCAGCAGCTTAGGACTAGCGGGAGCTATCGGGGAGCTGTTTTTT. Its protein is CASSLGLAGAIGELFF.

The chain uses TRBV5-6 and TRBJ2-7, with 12 nucleotides matching TRBD1. This CDR3 has 16 amino acids. Germline CDR1 is SGHDT and CDR2 is YYEEEE. Trimming at V came to 3 bases and at J to 8 bases, leaving 12 bases not matched to a gene. For the CDR3, the DNA is TGTGCCAGCAGCTCTAATACCGGGACAGGGGGCAGTAAGCAGTACTTC. Translating it yields CASSSNTGTGGSKQYF.

The rearrangement uses TRBV2 and TRBJ2-1; 9 nucleotides match TRBD2. CDR3 length: 14 amino acids. Germline-derived CDR1 and CDR2 are SNHLY and FYNNEI. V trimming: 4 bases; J trimming: 9 bases; junction bases outside the gene matches: 7. The CDR3 here is CASSGIAGELEQFF. CDR3 sequence (DNA): TGTGCCAGCAGTGGGATAGCGGGAGAACTTGAGCAGTTCTTC.

In this sample, this clone turned up once. V usage is TRBV30 and J usage is TRBJ2-5; 8 positions agree with TRBD2. Looked up from germline, CDR1 is GTSNPN and CDR2 is SVGIG (reference sequence). This CDR3 has 13 amino acids. V lost 5 bases and J lost 5; bases outside the gene matches: 7. The CDR3 coding sequence is TGTGCCTGGGCCTGGACTAGCTGGGAGACCCAGTACTTC. Protein sequence: CAWAWTSWETQYF. Full variable domain (rest looked up from reference TRBV30 and TRBJ2-5): SQTIHQWPATLVQPVGSPLSLECTVEGTSNPNLYWYRQAAGRGLQLLFYSVGIGQISSEVPQNLSASRPQDRQFILSSKKLLLSDSGFYLCAWAWTSWETQYFGPGTRLLVL.

This chain links TRBV7-9 with TRBJ2-1, with D perhaps TRBD2 (5 bases). The germline V gene encodes CDR1 SEHNR and CDR2 FQNEAQ (reference sequence). With 2 bases removed from V and 9 bases from J, the gap between germline ends came to 11 bases. The length of the CDR3 is 13 residues. For the CDR3, the DNA is TGTGCCAGCAGCTTACGTCGGGGAAGTGAGCAGTTCTTC. This translates into CASSLRRGSEQFF.

This clone appeared once. This chain uses TRBV28 with TRBJ2-1, with 9 bases identical to TRBD2. The CDR3 length is 15 residues. The germline CDR1 and CDR2 sequences are MDHEN and SYDVKM. J was trimmed by 6 bases and V by 7 bases; bases with no gene match: 10. The CDR3, as DNA: TGTGCCAGCACCTCCGGCGGGAGGGAGTTCAATGAGCAGTTCTTC. It yields the protein CASTSGGREFNEQFF.

The V call is TRBV25-1, the J call TRBJ2-2; D is unresolved. V was pared by 5 bases and J by 4 bases, with 8 bases between. The CDR3 spans 13 residues. Germline assignment: CDR1 MGHDK and CDR2 SYGVNS. The CDR3 DNA reads as TGTGCCAGCAGTAATCCGGGCACCGGGGAGCTGTTTTTT. Its translation is CASSNPGTGELFF.

The chain recombines TRBV6-1 with TRBJ2-1, with 10 bases matching TRBD2. The CDR3 loop spans 15 amino acids. Trimming removed 4 bases from V and 8 bases from J; junction bases left unmatched: 8. CDR1 is MNHNS, CDR2 SASEGT, per germline. The CDR3 sequence: CASSVPSGSKHEQFF. The CDR3 nucleotides read TGTGCCAGCAGTGTACCTAGCGGGAGTAAGCATGAGCAGTTCTTC.

The chain combines TRBV7-9 with TRBJ2-7, with 10 bases matching TRBD1. The CDR3 totals 15 residues. V lost 4 bases, J lost 4 bases, and 7 bases stayed unmatched. Germline CDR1 and CDR2: SEHNR and FQNEAQ (reference sequence). The CDR3 DNA reads TGTGCCAGCAGCTCGCGGGACAGGGGTCCTTACGAGCAGTACTTC. Its protein is CASSSRDRGPYEQYF.

The chain is built from TRBV28 and TRBJ1-3, with unresolved D. The V end was cut by 5 bases, the J end by 2 bases, with 13 bases between. Looked up from germline, CDR1 is MDHEN and CDR2 is SYDVKM. This CDR3 comprises 15 residues. The DNA of the CDR3 is TGTGCCAGCAGTGAACGACAATCCGCTGGAAACACCATATATTTT. Encoded protein: CASSERQSAGNTIYF.

The CDR3 DNA sequence: TGTGCCAGCAGCTCGACAGGGGGCGAGCAGTACTTC. Translation: CASSSTGGEQYF. The V and J genes are TRBV11-3 and TRBJ2-7, with TRBD1 matching 9 bases. With 4 bases clipped from V and 6 bases from J, the junction kept 1 base outside the gene matches. Germline loops: CDR1 SGHNT, CDR2 YENEEA. The CDR3 is 12 residues long.

The chain has TRBV7-9 and TRBJ1-1; 8 bases fit TRBD1. Looked up from germline, CDR1 is SEHNR and CDR2 is FQNEAQ (reference sequence). V shed 4 bases and J 4 bases; nucleotides not matched to a gene: 5. The length of the CDR3 is 14 residues. CDR3 nucleotide sequence: TGTGCCAGCAGCTCCAGGGGGCAGGGCACTGAAGCTTTCTTT. This translates into CASSSRGQGTEAFF.

The rearrangement uses TRBV9 and TRBJ2-3; 13 bases fit TRBD2. The trim removed 3 bases at V and 3 bases at J, leaving 1 base unmatched. The CDR3 runs to 15 residues. In germline, CDR1 is SGDLS, CDR2 YYNGEE. In DNA, the CDR3 is TGTGCCAGCAGCGGACTAGCGGGAGGAACAGATACGCAGTATTTT. Its protein product is CASSGLAGGTDTQYF. The full variable domain, completed using reference TRBV9 and TRBJ2-3, is DSGVTQTPKHLITATGQRVTLRCSPRSGDLSVYWYQQSLDQGLQFLIQYYNGEERAKGNILERFSAQQFPDLHSELNLSSLELGDSALYFCASSGLAGGTDTQYFGPGTRLTVL.

The chain joins TRBV2 to TRBJ2-1, with D tentatively TRBD1 (5 bases). The length of the CDR3 is 15 residues. Germline V gene data show CDR1 as SNHLY and CDR2 as FYNNEI. Trimming removed 3 bases from V and 3 bases from J, with 12 bases in between. As DNA, the CDR3 is TGTGCCAGCAGTGAGGGGCCCCTGGACTACAATGAGCAGTTCTTC. Amino acids: CASSEGPLDYNEQFF.

The chain combines TRBV4-1 with TRBJ2-1; 11 bases align to TRBD1. Germline CDR1 reads MGHRA; CDR2 reads YSYEKL. The V gene end was trimmed by 4 bases and the J gene end by 6 bases; junction bases not matched to a gene: 2. CDR3 length: 14 amino acids. The DNA of the CDR3 is TGCGCCAGCAGCCGGGACAGGGGGGCCAATGAGCAGTTCTTC. Protein: CASSRDRGANEQFF.

The J gene is TRBJ2-1, the V gene TRBV6-1; maybe TRBD1 (8 bases). The CDR3 has 13 amino acids. Deletions cut 6 bases from V and 9 bases from J, with 15 bases between. Germline V gives CDR1 MNHNS, CDR2 SASEGT. CDR3 sequence reads: CASSATGEGEQFF. Written as DNA, the CDR3 is TGTGCCAGCAGCGCGACAGGGGAGGGTGAGCAGTTCTTC.